This passage covers 30 T cell receptor beta chains from one sample sequenced in a study of blood T cell repertoires in COVID-19. Libraries were prepared by immunoSEQ multiplex PCR; TCRdb keeps only in-frame clonotypes and omits some of them. Found here are 140,000 to 150,000 clones, over 75% of them singletons; the top ten hold approximately 1.2%. Sequencing was performed on PBMCs or T cells enriched from blood (not recorded which). Receptor source: a woman aged 25 to 39 with acute COVID-19.

The V gene is TRBV6-4, the J gene TRBJ2-1, with 14 bases identical to TRBD2. J was trimmed by 13 bases and V by 4 bases; bases with no gene match: 6. CDR1 MRHNA and CDR2 SNTAGT come from the germline V gene. This CDR3 has 14 amino acids. For the CDR3, the DNA is TGTGCCAGCAGTGCCACCGGGACTAGCGGGAGACAGTTCTTC. It codes for CASSATGTSGRQFF.

This chain connects TRBV7-3 to TRBJ2-2, with 7 positions matching TRBD2. Germline V gene data show CDR1 as SGHTA and CDR2 as FQGTGA. Germline trimming cut 4 bases from V and 7 bases from J; bases unmatched to any gene: 6. The CDR3 has 14 residues. CDR3 DNA: TGTGCCAGCAGCTCCGGACTAGTGGGCGGGGAGCTGTTTTTT. Translating gives CASSSGLVGGELFF.

This chain links TRBV27 with TRBJ1-2, with 9 bases identical to TRBD1. The CDR3 extends over 14 amino acids. V lost 5 bases and J lost 8; bases outside the gene matches: 9. Looked up from germline, CDR1 is MNHEY and CDR2 is SMNVEV (reference sequence). CDR3 coding DNA: TGTGCCAGCAGTCGAGAGACAGGGGGTAGCGGCTACACCTTC. Its protein is CASSRETGGSGYTF.

The chain employs TRBV27 and TRBJ1-2, with TRBD1 matching 7 bases. The J segment lost 0 bases and the V segment lost 8 bases, leaving 12 bases of the junction unmatched. Germline CDR1 MNHEY, CDR2 SMNVEV (reference sequence). The CDR3 extends over 16 amino acids. CDR3 region: CASGSEGTVANYGYTF. The DNA for the CDR3 is TGTGCCAGCGGTAGTGAGGGGACAGTAGCTAACTATGGCTACACCTTC.

The chain carries TRBV12-2 and TRBJ1-6; the D call in the table, TRBD1, was not verified against the DNA. TRBV12-2 is a pseudogene. The CDR3 runs to 18 residues. CDR3 nucleotides: TGTGCAAGTCGCTTAGGGGGGACAGGGGGCGTTCTTAATTCACCCCTCCACTTT. This translates into CASRLGGTGGVLNSPLHF.

The chain links TRBV6-1 to TRBJ2-7, with 9 bases that match TRBD2. The V and J ends lost 2 bases and 7 bases, in that order; junction bases with no gene match: 12. The CDR3 totals 16 residues. CDR1 is MNHNS and CDR2 is SASEGT in the germline V gene. The CDR3 DNA is TGTGCCAGCAGTGAAACAGTGGGTAGCGGGAGTTATGAGCAGTACTTC. Translated, it gives CASSETVGSGSYEQYF.

The chain combines TRBV9 with TRBJ2-5, with 9 bases that match TRBD1. In germline, CDR1 is SGDLS, CDR2 YYNGEE. V was pared by 4 bases and J by 5 bases, with 12 bases of the junction left unmatched. CDR3 size: 16 residues. CDR3 DNA: TGTGCCAGCAGCCCGGACAGGGGTTGGGGTACGGAGACCCAGTACTTC. It codes for CASSPDRGWGTETQYF. The full variable domain, completed using reference TRBV9 and TRBJ2-5, is DSGVTQTPKHLITATGQRVTLRCSPRSGDLSVYWYQQSLDQGLQFLIQYYNGEERAKGNILERFSAQQFPDLHSELNLSSLELGDSALYFCASSPDRGWGTETQYFGPGTRLLVL.

In this sample, this clone turned up a few times. The chain combines TRBV7-9 with TRBJ2-1, with TRBD1 matching 8 bases. Trimming removed 4 bases from V and 8 bases from J; junction bases left unmatched: 4. This CDR3 contains 13 residues. Germline-derived CDR1 and CDR2 are SEHNR and FQNEAQ (reference sequence). The DNA of the CDR3 is TGTGCCAGCAGCTCAACGACAGGGGATGAGCAGTTCTTC. Translated, it gives CASSSTTGDEQFF.

This clone was picked up one time. V gene TRBV4-1 combines with J gene TRBJ2-2; D is unresolved. Deletions cut 2 bases from V and 6 bases from J, with 4 bases between. The CDR3 extends over 12 amino acids. CDR1 is MGHRA, CDR2 YSYEKL, per germline. The chain's CDR3 is CASSQPAGELFF. The CDR3 bases are TGCGCCAGCAGCCAACCGGCCGGGGAGCTGTTTTTT.

This clone was seen once. V gene TRBV28 combines with J gene TRBJ2-7; D perhaps matches TRBD2 (5 bases). This CDR3 region has 14 residues. Germline loops: CDR1 MDHEN, CDR2 SYDVKM. V lost 7 bases and J lost 2, with 15 bases in between. The CDR3 nucleotides are TGTGCCAGCAATCCGGGGAACTTCCCCTACGAGCAGTACTTC. Amino acids: CASNPGNFPYEQYF.

The chain employs TRBV7-3 and TRBJ2-3, with a weak D call TRBD1 (5 bases). CDR1 and CDR2 (germline): SGHTA, FQGTGA. CDR3 length: 14 amino acids. Trimming pared 6 bases from V and 5 bases from J, leaving 15 bases between. CDR3 protein: CASSLQGMRDTQYF. CDR3 coding DNA: TGTGCCAGCAGTCTCCAGGGAATGAGAGATACGCAGTATTTT.

The chain has TRBV29-1 and TRBJ2-1; 10 nucleotides agree with TRBD1. The CDR3 length is 14 residues. Germline V CDR1 and CDR2: SQVTM, ANQGSEA. Trimming cost V 7 bases and J 4 bases; bases outside gene matches: 7. CDR3 protein: CSARRDRGYNEQFF. CDR3 DNA sequence: TGCAGCGCTCGGAGGGACAGGGGATACAATGAGCAGTTCTTC.

This sequence joins TRBV19 and TRBJ1-6, with D perhaps matching TRBD1 (5 bases). The germline V gene has CDR1 LNHDA and CDR2 SQIVND (reference sequence). Trimming removed 5 bases from V and 3 bases from J, with 5 bases in between. The CDR3 runs 13 residues. CDR3 sequence (DNA): TGTGCCAGTAGTGACAGCTATAATTCACCCCTCCACTTT. Protein product: CASSDSYNSPLHF.

The rearrangement joins TRBV6-2 or TRBV6-3 to TRBJ2-7; 9 bases align to TRBD2. Germline CDR1 reads MNHEY; CDR2 reads SVGEGT. The V and J ends lost 1 base and 7 bases, in that order; junction bases with no gene match: 8. CDR3 length: 15 amino acids. This CDR3 reads CASSYLSSGMGEQYF. The CDR3 bases are TGTGCCAGCAGTTACTTGTCTAGCGGGATGGGTGAGCAGTACTTC.

The genes are TRBV30 and TRBJ1-4; D possibly corresponds to TRBD1 (6 bases). V was cut by 5 bases and J by 7 bases, with 17 bases left in between. The germline V gene has CDR1 GTSNPN and CDR2 SVGIG (reference sequence). The CDR3 has 14 residues. DNA of the CDR3: TGTGCCTGGGGCATACAGGGAGGGGTTGAAAAACTGTTTTTT. Encoded protein: CAWGIQGGVEKLFF.

The CDR3 loop reads CASSPPSGRAAGELFF. The CDR3 bases are TGTGCCAGCTCACCCCCTAGCGGGAGGGCCGCCGGGGAGCTGTTTTTT. V and J are TRBV18 and TRBJ2-2, with 12 bases that match TRBD2. Germline V CDR1 and CDR2: KGHSH, LQKENI. J lost 6 bases, V lost 3 bases, and 5 bases had no gene match. The CDR3 loop spans 16 amino acids.

The chain joins TRBV9 to TRBJ2-7; D is unresolved. The CDR3 sequence is 13 residues long. V was clipped by 3 bases and J by 3 bases, with 10 bases between them. The germline V gene encodes CDR1 SGDLS and CDR2 YYNGEE. The CDR3 DNA follows: TGTGCCAGCAGCGCCCTCCCGTTCTACGAGCAGTACTTC. The encoded protein is CASSALPFYEQYF. Based on the CDR3 plus reference TRBV9 and TRBJ2-7, the full variable domain is DSGVTQTPKHLITATGQRVTLRCSPRSGDLSVYWYQQSLDQGLQFLIQYYNGEERAKGNILERFSAQQFPDLHSELNLSSLELGDSALYFCASSALPFYEQYFGPGTRLTVT.

The CDR3 nucleotides are TGTGCCTGGAGTCTTCCACCCGGTAGCGGGAAACACGAGCAGTACTTC. It translates to CAWSLPPGSGKHEQYF. The chain joins TRBV30 to TRBJ2-7, with 8 bases matching TRBD2. CDR1 GTSNPN and CDR2 SVGIG come from the germline V gene (reference sequence). Unmatched junction bases numbered 14, after V lost 2 bases and J lost 5 bases. This CDR3 spans 16 amino acids.

The chain combines TRBV6-5 with TRBJ2-7; tentative D call: TRBD1 (6 bases). The CDR3 has 13 residues. Trimming shortened V by 6 bases and J by 5 bases, and 14 bases separated the two germline ends. Per the germline V gene, CDR1 is MNHEY and CDR2 is SVGAGI. CDR3 sequence reads: CASRGTSPHEQYF. CDR3 in DNA: TGTGCCAGCAGAGGGACATCCCCCCACGAGCAGTACTTC.

V usage is TRBV19 and J usage is TRBJ1-4; the match to TRBD1 covers 8 bases. CDR3 length: 15 residues. V trimming: 5 bases; J trimming: 5 bases; junction bases outside the gene matches: 7. In germline, CDR1 is LNHDA, CDR2 SQIVND (reference sequence). The CDR3 region is CASSPWTGKNEKLFF. The CDR3 DNA reads as TGTGCCAGTAGTCCCTGGACAGGGAAAAATGAAAAACTGTTTTTT.

The chain carries TRBV19 and TRBJ1-2; TRBD1 might be the D (5 bases). Germline V gene data show CDR1 as LNHDA and CDR2 as SQIVND (reference sequence). This CDR3 has 14 amino acids. Deletions cut 6 bases from V and 1 base from J, with 12 bases between. In DNA, the CDR3 is TGTGCCAGTAGGGCAGGGATGAATAACTATGGCTACACCTTC. Its protein is CASRAGMNNYGYTF.

The chain uses TRBV9 and TRBJ2-1, with a tentative D call TRBD2 (7 bases). V was trimmed by 3 bases and J by 4 bases, leaving 17 bases between them. CDR3 length: 16 residues. CDR1 is SGDLS and CDR2 is YYNGEE in the germline V gene. The chain's CDR3 is CASSGGLGGAYNEQFF. DNA for the CDR3: TGTGCCAGCAGCGGCGGACTAGGGGGGGCGTACAATGAGCAGTTCTTC.

This chain connects TRBV2 to TRBJ2-3, with D unresolved. This CDR3 has 12 residues. The germline CDR1 and CDR2 sequences are SNHLY and FYNNEI. V lost 6 bases and J lost 4, with 8 bases in between. CDR3 coding DNA: TGTGCCAGCAGCCAGGCCCCAGATACGCAGTATTTT. This sequence encodes CASSQAPDTQYF.

The J gene is TRBJ2-2, the V gene TRBV19, with D unresolved. CDR1 is LNHDA, CDR2 SQIVND, per germline (reference sequence). Trimming took off 3 bases at V and 6 bases at J, with 8 bases between the two ends. This CDR3 comprises 13 residues. In DNA, the CDR3 is TGTGCCAGTAGTATTCTAGTGTCCGGGGAGCTGTTTTTT. Amino acid sequence: CASSILVSGELFF.

The genes are TRBV6-2 or TRBV6-3 and TRBJ2-6; 7 bases are shared with TRBD2. V lost 5 bases, J lost 1 base, and 2 bases stayed unmatched. This CDR3 contains 15 residues. Germline V gene sequence: CDR1 MNHEY, CDR2 SVGEGT. Here the CDR3 DNA reads TGTGCCAGCAGTCCCGGGGGGTCTGGGGCCAACGTCCTGACTTTC. Translation gives CASSPGGSGANVLTF.

The chain combines TRBV7-9 with TRBJ2-7, with 10 bases identical to TRBD1. The CDR3 loop spans 13 amino acids. In germline, CDR1 is SEHNR, CDR2 FQNEAQ (reference sequence). The CDR3 DNA sequence: TGTGCCAGCAGCGACAACCCAGCCGGACAGGGGGAGGTC. It codes for CASSDNPAGQGEV.

The CDR3 reads CASRDRDTDTQYF. As DNA, the CDR3 is TGTGCCAGCAGGGACAGGGATACAGATACGCAGTATTTT. The chain joins TRBV27 to TRBJ2-3; 8 nucleotides agree with TRBD1. Germline lookup yields CDR1 MNHEY and CDR2 SMNVEV (reference sequence). V lost 6 bases, J lost 3 bases, and 2 bases stayed unmatched. CDR3 length: 13 amino acids.

The V and J genes are TRBV4-1 and TRBJ2-7; 9 bases are shared with TRBD2. Per the germline V gene, CDR1 is MGHRA and CDR2 is YSYEKL. This CDR3 is built from 18 residues. The V and J ends lost 4 bases and 3 bases, in that order; junction bases with no gene match: 16. CDR3 bases: TGCGCCAGCAGCCGCCGGGAGTTAGCGGGAGAGTTGAGCTACGAGCAGTACTTC. Residues: CASSRRELAGELSYEQYF.

The chain links TRBV6-5 to TRBJ2-7; 12 positions match TRBD2. Germline V lookup: CDR1 MNHEY, CDR2 SVGAGI. The CDR3 is made up of 15 amino acids. V lost 7 bases to trimming and J lost 2 bases; unmatched junction nucleotides: 6. The CDR3 is CASTLTSGSPYEQYF. The CDR3 nucleotides are TGTGCCAGCACCTTGACTAGCGGGAGCCCCTACGAGCAGTACTTC.

The chain employs TRBV9 and TRBJ2-3, with D perhaps matching TRBD1 (6 bases). V was cut by 1 base and J by 2 bases, with 11 bases left in between. The germline CDR1 and CDR2 sequences are SGDLS and YYNGEE. The CDR3 has 15 residues. The CDR3 DNA sequence: TGTGCCAGCAGCGTATCAGGGGTGTACACAGATACGCAGTATTTT. Its translation is CASSVSGVYTDTQYF.